This T cell receptor (beta chain) comes out of a study of T cells after yellow fever vaccination. The V gene's germline CDR1 is LNHNV and CDR2 YYDKDF (reference sequence). This CDR3 has 13 residues. V lost 6 bases to trimming and J lost 7 bases; unmatched junction nucleotides: 6. UMIs were added to TCR cDNA along with a universal primer site when it was made by 5'RACE template switching. TCRdb re-called the 5' RACE reads with MiXCR, one entry per CDR3 protein. The sample has 450,000 to 600,000 distinct CDR3 sequences; approximately 15% are singletons. Study-wide findings and caveats: Just a small share of clonotypes turned up in the CD4 compartment as well as the CD8 compartment. Reappearance after the booster was observed for most primary-vaccination clones (roughly 97% CD4, over 75% CD8).

Remarks on this clonotype: The antigen is not known.

The clonotype comes from a young man who received the YFV17D yellow fever vaccine. This rearrangement joins TRBV15 to TRBJ2-1; 7 positions agree with TRBD2. This material consisted of PBMCs, taken on the day of the yellow fever booster vaccination. CDR3 in amino acids: CATSPWGGNEQFF. The CDR3 DNA sequence: TGTGCCACCAGTCCTTGGGGAGGGAATGAGCAGTTCTTC.